This entry is about one T cell receptor beta chain. This record comes from a study of blood T cell repertoires in COVID-19. Germline CDR1 is SEHNR and CDR2 is FQNEAQ (reference sequence). V gave up 3 bases and J gave up 2 bases; unmatched junction bases: 4. This CDR3 is 16 amino acids long. Method: immunoSEQ multiplex PCR; TCRdb's copy keeps in-frame clones and lacks some. The sample contains about 70,000 clones, over 75% of which appear only once. The V gene is TRBV7-9, the J gene TRBJ1-1; 12 nucleotides match TRBD1. The receptor was derived from a woman aged 18-35 years with acute or convalescent COVID-19. Sequenced sample: peripheral blood. The CDR3 here is CASSLGQGAPNTEAFF. The CDR3 nucleotides read TGTGCCAGCAGCTTGGGACAGGGGGCGCCTAACACTGAAGCTTTCTTT.